This T cell receptor (beta chain) comes out of a study of cytomegalovirus exposure and HLA in healthy donors. Whole-study context: Findings of an earlier analysis included under 140 million unique TCR beta sequences from roughly 200 million T cells.

Vbeta (60) and Jbeta (13) primers were used in the PCR. The repertoire was sequenced with immunoSEQ multiplex PCR; TCRdb's copy has only in-frame clones and lacks some. The sample records roughly 290,000 clones, over 70% being singletons. This clone was detected only a few times. The antigen is unknown. Points from the study as a whole: Both high specificity and high sensitivity reportedly marked the classifier's diagnosis of cytomegalovirus status.

Between the trimmed V and J ends, which lost 6 bases and 1 base, there was a span of 10 bases. Germline-derived CDR1 and CDR2 are SGHAT and FQNNGV. The CDR3 contains 13 residues. Sequences were obtained from PBMCs. The chain employs TRBV11-2 and TRBJ2-7; D perhaps matches TRBD2 (6 bases). This TCR derives from a girl aged 2 to 9 in good health and CMV-seronegative. The chain's CDR3 is CASSHGGSYEQYF. The CDR3 nucleotides are TGTGCCAGCAGTCACGGGGGATCCTACGAGCAGTACTTC.